Presented here are 11 T cell receptor beta chains from one specimen sequenced in a study of CD8 T cells in Susac syndrome. With random hexamers, reverse transcription was performed on about 0.5 to 1 ug of RNA. TCRdb independently ran MiXCR on the immunoSEQ multiplex PCR reads; one entry per CDR3 protein. The table shows some 210,000 distinct CDR3 sequences, with roughly 93% occurring only once. The specimen sequenced was CD4+ T cells from PBMCs. These receptor sequences come from a human donor with Susac syndrome.

The rearrangement uses TRBV28 and TRBJ1-1, with a weak D call TRBD1 (5 bases). CDR3 size: 15 residues. Trimming left V 5 bases short and J 2 bases short, with 15 bases between. The V gene's germline CDR1 is MDHEN and CDR2 SYDVKM. In nucleotides, the CDR3 is TGTGCCAGCAGTGTTCAGGGTCCGGGCAACACTGAAGCTTTCTTT. This codes for CASSVQGPGNTEAFF. Full variable domain (remainder filled in from reference TRBV28 and TRBJ1-1): DVKVTQSSRYLVKRTGEKVFLECVQDMDHENMFWYRQDPGLGLRLIYFSYDVKMKEKGDIPEGYSVSREKKERFSLILESASTNQTSMYLCASSVQGPGNTEAFFGQGTRLTVV.

In nucleotides, the CDR3 is TGTGCCAGCAGCTACATGAATAGCGGGGTCCACGAGACCCAGTACTTC. Its protein is CASSYMNSGVHETQYF. The chain combines TRBV7-2 with TRBJ2-5, with 8 bases that match TRBD2. Trimming at V came to 4 bases and at J to 5 bases, leaving 12 bases not matched to a gene. The germline V gene has CDR1 SGHTA and CDR2 FQGNSA. The CDR3 runs to 16 residues.

The V gene is TRBV30, the J gene TRBJ2-1; 7 bases fit TRBD2. The CDR3 is 15 residues long. Germline V gives CDR1 GTSNPN, CDR2 SVGIG (reference sequence). Unmatched junction bases numbered 12, after V lost 0 bases and J lost 10 bases. The CDR3 sequence: CAWSVEGKRRGEQFF. In DNA form, the CDR3 reads TGTGCCTGGAGTGTAGAGGGTAAACGGCGGGGGGAGCAGTTCTTC.

The chain carries TRBV29-1 and TRBJ1-2; 8 bases align to TRBD1. After removal of 3 bases from V and 3 bases from J, the junction contained 9 bases not matched to a gene. The CDR3 consists of 15 residues. Germline values: CDR1 SQVTM, CDR2 ANQGSEA. CDR3 amino acids: CSVDLTGGEDYGYTF. For the CDR3, the DNA is TGCAGCGTTGATCTCACAGGGGGGGAAGACTATGGCTACACCTTC.

This clonotype has more than one count but fewer than ten. V and J are TRBV11-2 and TRBJ2-5; no firm D call. Trimming took 5 bases from V and 1 from J, leaving 11 bases between them. The CDR3 length is 14 residues. Germline lookup yields CDR1 SGHAT and CDR2 FQNNGV. CDR3 region: CASSRRSSQETQYF. The CDR3 DNA follows: TGTGCCAGCAGCCGAAGGTCTAGCCAAGAGACCCAGTACTTC.

This sequence joins TRBV7-9 and TRBJ1-1, with TRBD1 identical over 8 bases. The trim removed 5 bases at V and 8 bases at J, leaving 4 bases unmatched. The V gene's germline CDR1 is SEHNR and CDR2 FQNEAQ (reference sequence). The CDR3 contains 12 residues. This CDR3 reads CASSRTGREAFF. The CDR3 DNA reads TGTGCCAGCAGCCGGACAGGGAGGGAAGCTTTCTTT.

The CDR3 is CATSRDRGTVNSPLHF. The CDR3 DNA reads as TGTGCCACCAGCAGAGATCGGGGGACGGTAAATTCACCCCTCCACTTT. The V and J genes are TRBV15 and TRBJ1-6; D possibly corresponds to TRBD1 (5 bases). CDR1 and CDR2 (germline): LNHNV, YYDKDF (reference sequence). The CDR3 is 16 residues long. Between the trimmed V and J ends, which lost 0 bases and 7 bases, there was a span of 13 bases. The variable domain in full, completed from reference TRBV15 and TRBJ1-6, reads DAMVIQNPRYQVTQFGKPVTLSCSQTLNHNVMYWYQQKSSQAPKLLFHYYDKDFNNEADTPDNFQSRRPNTSFCFLDIRSPGLGDTAMYLCATSRDRGTVNSPLHFGNGTRLTVT.

The chain links TRBV5-1 to TRBJ1-2; TRBD1 agrees at 9 bases. Germline V CDR1 and CDR2: SGHRS, YFSETQ. Germline trimming cut 4 bases from V and 8 bases from J; bases unmatched to any gene: 6. CDR3 length equals 13 residues. The CDR3 is CASSEGQGGGYTF. In DNA, the CDR3 is TGCGCCAGCAGCGAGGGACAGGGAGGGGGCTACACCTTC.

The gene calls are TRBV3-1 and TRBJ2-5; D not resolved. CDR1 and CDR2 from the germline V gene are LGHDT and YNNKEL (reference sequence). V was pared by 5 bases and J by 4 bases, with 8 bases between. This CDR3 region has 12 residues. In DNA, the CDR3 is TGTGCCAGCAGCTCTCGAAGAGAGACCCAGTACTTC. This codes for CASSSRRETQYF.

The gene calls are TRBV7-2 and TRBJ1-2; maybe TRBD1 (6 bases). The CDR3 totals 15 residues. The germline V gene encodes CDR1 SGHTA and CDR2 FQGNSA. V was cut by 1 base and J by 6 bases, with 15 bases left in between. CDR3 sequence: CASSLEGRGVDGYTF. For the CDR3, the DNA is TGTGCCAGCAGCTTAGAGGGCAGGGGAGTGGATGGCTACACCTTC.

This rearrangement joins TRBV29-1 to TRBJ1-2; D is unresolved. V lost 3 bases and J 0 bases, leaving 8 bases between the germline ends. This CDR3 contains 13 residues. Germline CDR1 is SQVTM and CDR2 is ANQGSEA. CDR3 region: CSVDKLANYGYTF. The CDR3 DNA is TGCAGCGTTGATAAGTTAGCTAACTATGGCTACACCTTC.